A single sample gave rise to the 32 T cell receptor beta chains below, sequenced in a study of blood T cell repertoires in COVID-19. Clones were read by immunoSEQ multiplex PCR, and TCRdb kept only the in-frame ones, dropping some. The sample holds 350,000 to 450,000 clones, more than 70% seen once. Sequencing input: PBMCs or T cells enriched from blood (not recorded which). The receptors here all came from a woman aged 18-29 years who had been exposed to COVID-19.

The chain has TRBV19 and TRBJ1-5; possible D gene TRBD1, 6 bases. With 5 bases removed from V and 6 bases from J, the gap between germline ends came to 20 bases. Per germline, CDR1 LNHDA and CDR2 SQIVND (reference sequence). The CDR3 covers 16 residues. CDR3 residues: CASSALGGGASQPQHF. CDR3 bases: TGTGCCAGTAGTGCCCTGGGAGGGGGGGCGAGTCAGCCCCAGCATTTT.

The chain employs TRBV10-2 and TRBJ2-3, with TRBD2 matching over 9 bases. The CDR3 is 16 residues long. In germline, CDR1 is WSHSY, CDR2 SAAADI. Trimming cost V 5 bases and J 5 bases; bases outside gene matches: 11. Here the CDR3 DNA reads TGCGCCAGCAGTTCCGACGTTAGCGGGAGAAAAGATACGCAGTATTTT. This translates into CASSSDVSGRKDTQYF.

This chain joins TRBV29-1 and TRBJ2-5; D may be TRBD1 (5 bases). V lost 4 bases and J lost 1, with 7 bases in between. This CDR3 spans 12 amino acids. Per the germline V gene, CDR1 is SQVTM and CDR2 is ANQGSEA. The chain's CDR3 is CSVGQSQETQYF. The CDR3 bases are TGCAGCGTTGGACAGAGCCAAGAGACCCAGTACTTC.

This clone has a single count. The genes are TRBV5-1 and TRBJ1-4; D perhaps matches TRBD1 (6 bases). Between the trimmed V and J ends, which lost 0 bases and 2 bases, there was a span of 11 bases. The CDR3 is 16 amino acids. Germline CDR1 SGHRS, CDR2 YFSETQ. As DNA, the CDR3 is TGCGCCAGCAGCTTGGTACAGGGAGCCACTAATGAAAAACTGTTTTTT. This sequence encodes CASSLVQGATNEKLFF.

The table lists this clone with a few counts. The V gene is TRBV6-6, the J gene TRBJ1-4, with a tentative D call TRBD1 (5 bases). Germline CDR1 MNHNY, CDR2 SVGAGI (reference sequence). V was trimmed by 2 bases and J by 8 bases, leaving 12 bases between them. The CDR3 contains 14 residues. The CDR3 DNA reads as TGTGCCAGCAGTTACCGCGCAGGGAGGGAAAAACTGTTTTTT. This sequence encodes CASSYRAGREKLFF.

This clone was seen just once. This sequence joins TRBV30 and TRBJ1-3; no clear D gene. The germline V and J ends were trimmed by 3 bases and 0 bases, with 6 bases remaining between them. The CDR3 spans 13 residues. Germline CDR1 reads GTSNPN; CDR2 reads SVGIG (reference sequence). The CDR3 DNA reads TGTGCCTGGAGCATCAGCTCTGGAAACACCATATATTTT. This sequence encodes CAWSISSGNTIYF.

The chain combines TRBV13 with TRBJ2-7; TRBD1 matches 8 bases. After removal of 4 bases from V and 2 bases from J, the junction contained 16 bases not matched to a gene. CDR3 size: 18 residues. The V gene's germline CDR1 is PRHDT and CDR2 FYEKMQ (reference sequence). The CDR3 sequence: CASSSRVGTGDLAYEQYF. CDR3 nucleotides: TGTGCCAGCAGCTCCCGAGTCGGGACAGGAGATCTAGCCTACGAGCAGTACTTC.

In regard to this clone: The sample contains more than one DNA sequence encoding this CDR3. The rearrangement links TRBV5-1 to TRBJ2-7; 9 bases align to TRBD1. CDR1 SGHRS and CDR2 YFSETQ come from the germline V gene. With V trimmed by 2 bases and J by 2 bases, 2 bases remained unmatched. The CDR3 length is 14 residues. This chain's CDR3 is CASSFGTGTYEQYF. The DNA for the CDR3 is TGCGCCAGCAGCTTCGGGACAGGGACCTACGAGCAGTACTTC.

J is TRBJ1-2 and V is TRBV7-2; 7 positions agree with TRBD1. The CDR3 has 19 amino acids. Germline values: CDR1 SGHTA, CDR2 FQGNSA. Trimming cost V 1 base and J 2 bases; bases outside gene matches: 16. The CDR3 loop is CASSLGEQGWKPRNYGYTF. CDR3 nucleotides: TGTGCCAGCAGCTTAGGGGAACAGGGGTGGAAGCCTCGGAACTATGGCTACACCTTC.

V is TRBV29-1 and J is TRBJ1-5; 7 nucleotides agree with TRBD1. CDR1 is SQVTM and CDR2 is ANQGSEA in the germline V gene. V lost 5 bases, J lost 2 bases, and 6 bases stayed unmatched. The CDR3 has 14 amino acids. CDR3 sequence (DNA): TGCAGCGTTATCACAGGGGATGGCAATCAGCCCCAGCATTTT. This codes for CSVITGDGNQPQHF. Full variable domain (outside the CDR3, taken from reference TRBV29-1 and TRBJ1-5): SAVISQKPSRDICQRGTSLTIQCQVDSQVTMMFWYRQQPGQSLTLIATANQGSEATYESGFVIDKFPISRPNLTFSTLTVSNMSPEDSSIYLCSVITGDGNQPQHFGDGTRLSIL.

The chain employs TRBV7-9 and TRBJ2-7; 8 bases match TRBD1. Germline V CDR1 and CDR2: SEHNR, FQNEAQ (reference sequence). The V segment lost 3 bases and the J segment 4 bases; nucleotides outside the gene matches: 5. The length of the CDR3 is 14 residues. CDR3 region: CASSLDRASYEQYF. CDR3 DNA sequence: TGTGCCAGCAGCTTGGACAGGGCCTCGTACGAGCAGTACTTC.

This chain joins TRBV7-3 and TRBJ2-5, with 7 bases identical to TRBD1. The J segment lost 3 bases and the V segment lost 5 bases, leaving 3 bases of the junction unmatched. Germline V gives CDR1 SGHTA, CDR2 FQGTGA. CDR3 length: 13 residues. CDR3 bases: TGTGCCAGCAGCCTCGGGACAGAAGAGACCCAGTACTTC. Protein product: CASSLGTEETQYF.

This sequence joins TRBV10-2 and TRBJ1-6, with D possibly TRBD1 on 5 matching bases. The CDR3 length is 13 residues. Between the trimmed V and J ends, which lost 2 bases and 11 bases, there was a span of 10 bases. Germline loops: CDR1 WSHSY, CDR2 SAAADI. In nucleotides, the CDR3 is TGCGCCAGCAGTGAGCTCTCGGGGGCACCCCTCCACTTT. This translates into CASSELSGAPLHF.

This chain links TRBV13 with TRBJ1-2; TRBD1 might be the D (5 bases). V was shortened by 2 bases and J by 4 bases, with 14 bases between the two germline ends. The CDR3 spans 15 residues. Looked up from germline, CDR1 is PRHDT and CDR2 is FYEKMQ (reference sequence). The CDR3 DNA reads TGTGCCAGCAGCTTAATGAACGACAGCCCCTATGGCTACACCTTC. As protein: CASSLMNDSPYGYTF.

This clone turned up a few times. The chain recombines TRBV6-5 with TRBJ1-2; 9 nucleotides line up with TRBD1. The J segment lost 5 bases and the V segment lost 2 bases, leaving 9 bases of the junction unmatched. Germline CDR1 and CDR2: MNHEY and SVGAGI. This CDR3 comprises 16 residues. Here the CDR3 DNA reads TGTGCCAGCAGTTACAAAGGGACAGGGCTCTCGTATGGCTACACCTTC. It yields the protein CASSYKGTGLSYGYTF.

The gene calls are TRBV29-1 and TRBJ2-7; the match to TRBD1 covers 10 bases. The CDR3 runs 13 residues. V was pared by 7 bases and J by 3 bases, with 6 bases of the junction left unmatched. From germline, CDR1 is SQVTM and CDR2 ANQGSEA. The CDR3 DNA reads as TGCAGCGCTACGGGACAGGGGATCTACGAGCAGTACTTC. Residues: CSATGQGIYEQYF.

This clone occurred a few times. This rearrangement joins TRBV4-3 to TRBJ1-3; no clear D. The CDR3 extends over 15 amino acids. Looked up from germline, CDR1 is LGHNA and CDR2 is YSLEER. Trimming removed 0 bases at V and 4 bases at J, with 10 bases between. CDR3 bases: TGCGCCAGCAGCCAAGAACTACATTCCGGAAACACCATATATTTT. Its translation: CASSQELHSGNTIYF.

As DNA, the CDR3 is TGTGCCAGCAGTGACTGGGACAGGGGGATTTCGCCCCAGCATTTT. Its protein is CASSDWDRGISPQHF. V usage is TRBV6-2 or TRBV6-3 and J usage is TRBJ1-5; TRBD1 agrees at 11 bases. Per germline, CDR1 MNHEY and CDR2 SVGEGT. CDR3 length equals 15 residues. V gave up 5 bases and J gave up 9 bases; unmatched junction bases: 9.

The chain has TRBV5-1 and TRBJ1-6; the match to TRBD1 covers 8 bases. After removal of 0 bases from V and 9 bases from J, the junction contained 8 bases not matched to a gene. The CDR3 is made up of 16 amino acids. The germline gives CDR1 SGHRS, CDR2 YFSETQ. CDR3 bases: TGCGCCAGCAGCTTGGATTTGCAGGGGGCAGGTTCACCCCTCCACTTT. Encoded protein: CASSLDLQGAGSPLHF.

The V call is TRBV14, the J call TRBJ2-2; 11 bases align to TRBD2. This CDR3 comprises 19 residues. Germline CDR1 reads SGHDN; CDR2 reads FVKESK. The J segment lost 4 bases and the V segment lost 3 bases, leaving 13 bases of the junction unmatched. CDR3 coding DNA: TGTGCCAGCAGCCACCCCCCTAGCGGGAGGAGCTTGGGCACCGGGGAGCTGTTTTTT. Translated, it gives CASSHPPSGRSLGTGELFF.

The chain is built from TRBV12-3 or TRBV12-4 and TRBJ1-1, with D unclear. V lost 6 bases to trimming and J lost 0 bases, with 8 bases between them. CDR3 length: 13 residues. In DNA form, the CDR3 reads TGTGCCAGCAGCTCCACAGTGAACACTGAAGCTTTCTTT. Translated: CASSSTVNTEAFF.

The chain uses TRBV12-3 or TRBV12-4 and TRBJ1-4; D possibly corresponds to TRBD1 (5 bases). The CDR3 is 13 residues long. V lost 3 bases and J 6 bases, leaving 8 bases between the germline ends. Here the CDR3 reads CASSLGGHEKLFF. In nucleotides, the CDR3 is TGTGCCAGCAGTTTGGGGGGTCATGAAAAACTGTTTTTT.

The chain recombines TRBV19 with TRBJ1-5; no firm D call. The germline V gene has CDR1 LNHDA and CDR2 SQIVND (reference sequence). Trimming took 1 base from V and 5 from J, leaving 9 bases between them. This CDR3 region has 14 residues. The DNA for the CDR3 is TGTGCCAGTAGTATAGGGGCAACTGATCAGCCCCAGCATTTT. This codes for CASSIGATDQPQHF.

The chain recombines TRBV5-1 with TRBJ1-5; D is possibly TRBD1 (6 bases). The CDR3 covers 15 residues. CDR1 is SGHRS and CDR2 is YFSETQ in the germline V gene. V was shortened by 1 base and J by 8 bases, with 16 bases between the two germline ends. The CDR3 sequence is CASSLYPTGIEPQHF. The CDR3 nucleotides are TGCGCCAGCAGCTTGTACCCGACAGGTATAGAGCCCCAGCATTTT.

The V call is TRBV10-3, the J call TRBJ1-2; D gene ambiguous. Trimming stripped 8 bases from V and 2 bases from J, with 6 bases between. Germline CDR1 is ENHRY and CDR2 is SYGVKD. The CDR3 length is 11 residues. The CDR3 protein is CAIDNNYGYTF. The CDR3 nucleotides are TGTGCCATCGACAACAACTATGGCTACACCTTC.

This clone has a handful of counts. The same CDR3 can be traced to other DNA sequences in this sample. The rearrangement links TRBV6-5 to TRBJ2-7; TRBD1 might be the D (5 bases). This CDR3 has 13 residues. In germline, CDR1 is MNHEY, CDR2 SVGAGI. With 2 bases removed from V and 2 bases from J, the gap between germline ends came to 7 bases. CDR3 in DNA: TGTGCCAGCAGTTACGGCAGGGCCTACGAGCAGTACTTC. It encodes CASSYGRAYEQYF.

The chain combines TRBV10-1 with TRBJ2-7, with D unresolved. This CDR3 is built from 14 residues. Germline CDR1 reads WNHNN; CDR2 reads SYGVQD (reference sequence). Deletions cut 8 bases from V and 5 bases from J, with 19 bases between. CDR3 amino acids: CASPTEICEDEQYF. CDR3 DNA: TGCGCCAGCCCTACGGAGATTTGCGAGGACGAGCAGTACTTC.

The rearrangement links TRBV7-9 to TRBJ1-2; tentatively, D is TRBD1 (5 bases). This CDR3 spans 14 amino acids. In germline, CDR1 is SEHNR, CDR2 FQNEAQ (reference sequence). The V and J ends lost 0 bases and 3 bases respectively, with 8 bases between them. For the CDR3, the DNA is TGTGCCAGCAGCTTAGCGCAGGGCCACTATGGCTACACCTTC. This encodes CASSLAQGHYGYTF. The full variable domain, its missing parts supplied by reference TRBV7-9 and TRBJ1-2, is DTGVSQNPRHKITKRGQNVTFRCDPISEHNRLYWYRQTLGQGPEFLTYFQNEAQLEKSRLLSDRFSAERPKGSFSTLEIQRTEQGDSAMYLCASSLAQGHYGYTFGSGTRLTVV.

This chain links TRBV5-1 with TRBJ2-7; 8 nucleotides match TRBD1. Germline V gene lookup returns CDR1 SGHRS and CDR2 YFSETQ. Trimming at V came to 0 bases and at J to 5 bases, leaving 10 bases not matched to a gene. CDR3 size: 16 residues. As DNA, the CDR3 is TGCGCCAGCAGCTTGGCGTCGGGACAGGTTGTCGACGAGCAGTACTTC. This codes for CASSLASGQVVDEQYF.

The chain has TRBV2 and TRBJ2-1; D not resolved. This CDR3 region has 13 residues. Trimming removed 4 bases at V and 9 bases at J, with 13 bases between. The germline V gene has CDR1 SNHLY and CDR2 FYNNEI. The CDR3: CASSADRSSEQFF. The CDR3 nucleotides are TGTGCCAGCAGTGCCGATCGTTCCAGTGAGCAGTTCTTC.

J is TRBJ2-5 and V is TRBV19, with D perhaps matching TRBD1 (6 bases). This CDR3 comprises 14 residues. V shed 6 bases and J shed 5 bases, with 16 bases lying between them. Germline CDR1 reads LNHDA; CDR2 reads SQIVND (reference sequence). CDR3 loop: CASSTGTFRETQYF. CDR3 bases: TGTGCCAGTAGCACCGGGACATTTCGGGAGACCCAGTACTTC.

The rearrangement links TRBV7-9 to TRBJ2-5, with TRBD1 matching over 8 bases. Germline V gene lookup returns CDR1 SEHNR and CDR2 FQNEAQ (reference sequence). This CDR3 contains 17 residues. J lost 4 bases, V lost 5 bases, and 15 bases had no gene match. The CDR3 sequence is CASSHGQGRLFGETQYF. CDR3 bases: TGTGCCAGCAGCCACGGACAGGGAAGGTTGTTTGGAGAGACCCAGTACTTC.